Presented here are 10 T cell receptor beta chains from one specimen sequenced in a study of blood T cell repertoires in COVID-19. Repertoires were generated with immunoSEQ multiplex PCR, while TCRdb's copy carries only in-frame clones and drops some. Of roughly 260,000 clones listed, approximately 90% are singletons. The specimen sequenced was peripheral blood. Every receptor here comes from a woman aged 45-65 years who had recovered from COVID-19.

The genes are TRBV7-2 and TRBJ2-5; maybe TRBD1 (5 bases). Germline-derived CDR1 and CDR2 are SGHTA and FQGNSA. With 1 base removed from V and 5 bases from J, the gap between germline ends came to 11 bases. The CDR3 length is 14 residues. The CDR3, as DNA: TGTGCCAGCAGCTTAGGGGGCACCTATGAGACCCAGTACTTC. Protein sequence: CASSLGGTYETQYF. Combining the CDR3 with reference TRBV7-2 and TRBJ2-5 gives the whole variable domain GAGVSQSPSNKVTEKGKDVELRCDPISGHTALYWYRQSLGQGLEFLIYFQGNSAPDKSGLPSDRFSAERTGGSVSTLTIQRTQQEDSAVYLCASSLGGTYETQYFGPGTRLLVL.

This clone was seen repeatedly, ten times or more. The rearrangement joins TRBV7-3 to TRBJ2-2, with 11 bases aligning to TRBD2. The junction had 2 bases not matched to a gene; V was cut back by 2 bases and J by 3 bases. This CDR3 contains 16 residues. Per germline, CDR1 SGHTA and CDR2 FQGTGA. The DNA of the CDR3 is TGTGCCAGCAGCTTATCTAGCGGGAGGTACACCGGGGAGCTGTTTTTT. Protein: CASSLSSGRYTGELFF.

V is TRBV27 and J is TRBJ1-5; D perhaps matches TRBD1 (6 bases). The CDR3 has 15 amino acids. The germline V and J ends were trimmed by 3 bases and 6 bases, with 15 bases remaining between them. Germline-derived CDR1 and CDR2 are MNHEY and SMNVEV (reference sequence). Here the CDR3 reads CASSFQGIAGQPQHF. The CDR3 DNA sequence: TGTGCCAGCAGTTTTCAGGGGATCGCAGGTCAGCCCCAGCATTTT.

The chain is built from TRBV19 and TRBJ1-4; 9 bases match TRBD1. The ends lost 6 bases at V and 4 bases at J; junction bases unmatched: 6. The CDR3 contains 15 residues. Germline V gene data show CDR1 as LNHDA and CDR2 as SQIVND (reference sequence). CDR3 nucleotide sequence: TGTGCCAGTAGGAGGACAGGGGCATATAATGAAAAACTGTTTTTT. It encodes CASRRTGAYNEKLFF.

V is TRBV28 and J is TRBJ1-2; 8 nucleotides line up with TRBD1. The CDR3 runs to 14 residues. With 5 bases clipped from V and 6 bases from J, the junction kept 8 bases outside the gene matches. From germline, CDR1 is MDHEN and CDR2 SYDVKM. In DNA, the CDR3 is TGTGCCAGCAGTGCAACAGGGGGTTCGGATGGCTACACCTTC. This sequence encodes CASSATGGSDGYTF.

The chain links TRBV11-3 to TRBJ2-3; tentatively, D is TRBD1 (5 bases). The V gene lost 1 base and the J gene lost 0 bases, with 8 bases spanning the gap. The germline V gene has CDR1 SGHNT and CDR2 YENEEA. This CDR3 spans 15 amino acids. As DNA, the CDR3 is TGTGCCAGCAGCTTAGGAGACAGAAGCACAGATACGCAGTATTTT. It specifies CASSLGDRSTDTQYF.

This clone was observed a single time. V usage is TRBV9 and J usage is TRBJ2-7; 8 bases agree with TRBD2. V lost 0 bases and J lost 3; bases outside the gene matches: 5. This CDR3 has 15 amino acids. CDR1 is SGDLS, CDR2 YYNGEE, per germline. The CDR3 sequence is CASSVASGRLYEQYF. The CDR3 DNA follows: TGTGCCAGCAGCGTAGCTAGCGGGCGCCTCTACGAGCAGTACTTC.

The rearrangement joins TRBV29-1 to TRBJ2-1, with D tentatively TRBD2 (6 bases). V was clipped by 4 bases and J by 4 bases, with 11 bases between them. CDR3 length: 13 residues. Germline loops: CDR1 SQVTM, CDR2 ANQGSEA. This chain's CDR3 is CSVVSREYNEQFF. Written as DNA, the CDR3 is TGCAGCGTTGTTTCCCGGGAGTACAATGAGCAGTTCTTC.

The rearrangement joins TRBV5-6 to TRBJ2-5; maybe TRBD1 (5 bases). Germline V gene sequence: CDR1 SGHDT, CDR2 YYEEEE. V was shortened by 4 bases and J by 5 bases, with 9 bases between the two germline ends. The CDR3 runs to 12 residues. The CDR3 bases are TGTGCCAGCAGCCAGGGTGCGGAGACCCAGTACTTC. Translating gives CASSQGAETQYF. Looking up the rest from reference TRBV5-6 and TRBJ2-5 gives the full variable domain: DAGVTQSPTHLIKTRGQQVTLRCSPKSGHDTVSWYQQALGQGPQFIFQYYEEEERQRGNFPDRFSGHQFPNYSSELNVNALLLGDSALYLCASSQGAETQYFGPGTRLLVL.

The CDR3: CASSRGDRAGGETQYF. The DNA for the CDR3 is TGTGCCAGCAGTCGAGGAGACAGGGCCGGCGGAGAGACCCAGTACTTC. V is TRBV27 and J is TRBJ2-5, with 7 bases fitting TRBD1. The trim removed 5 bases at V and 4 bases at J, leaving 13 bases unmatched. Germline V gene sequence: CDR1 MNHEY, CDR2 SMNVEV (reference sequence). This CDR3 has 16 residues.